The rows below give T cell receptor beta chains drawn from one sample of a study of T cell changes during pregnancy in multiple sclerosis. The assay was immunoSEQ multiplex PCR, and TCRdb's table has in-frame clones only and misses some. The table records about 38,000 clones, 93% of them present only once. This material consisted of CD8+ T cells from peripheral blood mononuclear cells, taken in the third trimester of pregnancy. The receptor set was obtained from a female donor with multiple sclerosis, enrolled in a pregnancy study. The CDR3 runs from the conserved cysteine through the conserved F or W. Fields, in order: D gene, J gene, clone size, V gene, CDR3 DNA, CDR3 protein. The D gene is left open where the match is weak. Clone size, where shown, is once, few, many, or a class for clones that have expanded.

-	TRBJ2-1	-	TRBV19	TGTGCCAGTAGTGTTGGACTACTCGGCTCCTACAATGAGCAGTTCTTC	CASSVGLLGSYNEQFF
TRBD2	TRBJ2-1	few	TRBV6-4	TGTGCCAGCAGTGACTCGAGCGGGGGGGCCAATGAGCAGTTCTTC	CASSDSSGGANEQFF
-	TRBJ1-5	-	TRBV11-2	TGTGCCAGCAGCCTGGACAGCCTCAGCAATCAGCCCCAGCATTTT	CASSLDSLSNQPQHF
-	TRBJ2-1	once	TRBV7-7	TGTGCTAGCAGCTTCGGACTTAACAATGAGCAGTTCTTC	CASSFGLNNEQFF
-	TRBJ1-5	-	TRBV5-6	TGTGCCAGCAGCCCTGGATTAGGGGGACAGCCCCAGCATTTT	CASSPGLGGQPQHF
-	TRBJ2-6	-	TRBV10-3	TGTGCCATCAGTGAGCGGAACCGGGACTCTGGGGCCAACGTCCTGACTTTC	CAISERNRDSGANVLTF
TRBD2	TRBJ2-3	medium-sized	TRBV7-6	TGTGCCAGCAGCTCTAGCGGGGCGGGGGATACGCAGTATTTT	CASSSSGAGDTQYF
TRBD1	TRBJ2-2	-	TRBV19	TGTGCCAGTAGTATGTTTGGACAGGGTTACGACACCGGGGAGCTGTTTTTT	CASSMFGQGYDTGELFF
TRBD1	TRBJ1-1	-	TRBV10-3	TGTGCCATCAGTGAGTTACAGGGGTTGAACACTGAAGCTTTCTTT	CAISELQGLNTEAFF
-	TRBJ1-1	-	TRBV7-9	TGTGCCAGCAGCTTTGGTGTGGCCATGAACACTGAAGCTTTCTTT	CASSFGVAMNTEAFF
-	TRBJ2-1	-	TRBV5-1	TGCGCCAGCAGCTTGCCAGGGTCCGATGAGCAGTTCTTC	CASSLPGSDEQFF
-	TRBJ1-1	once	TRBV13	TGTGCCAGCATCCCGGGAACCAGCTTGACTGAAGCTTTCTTT	CASIPGTSLTEAFF
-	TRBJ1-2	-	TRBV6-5	TGTGCCAGCGGGGAGGGCTTTATAAAAGATGGCTACACCTTC	CASGEGFIKDGYTF
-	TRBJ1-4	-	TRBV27	TGTGCCAGCAGTTTATCGGCGGGGGGCGGGGAAAAACTGTTTTTT	CASSLSAGGGEKLFF
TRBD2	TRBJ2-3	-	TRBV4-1	TGCGCCAGTTCTAGAATAGCGGGGGGTCCAGATACGCAGTATTTT	CASSRIAGGPDTQYF
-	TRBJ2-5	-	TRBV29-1	TGCAGCGTTGAACTGTCAGAGACCCAGTACTTC	CSVELSETQYF
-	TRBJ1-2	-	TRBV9	TGTGCCAGCAGCGTATTCGAGAGACAAGACTATGGCTACACCTTC	CASSVFERQDYGYTF
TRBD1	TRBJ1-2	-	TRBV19	TGTGCCAGTAGTTCCCGGACAGGGGACGTCTATGGCTACACCTTC	CASSSRTGDVYGYTF
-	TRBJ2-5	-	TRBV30	TGTGCCTTGGGGGGGACACAAGAGACCCAGTACTTC	CALGGTQETQYF
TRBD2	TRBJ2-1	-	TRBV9	TGTGCCAGCAGCCTAGCGGGGGCCTACAATGAGCAGTTCTTC	CASSLAGAYNEQFF
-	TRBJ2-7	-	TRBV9	TGTGCCAGCAGCGTAGGGGGGGACCCCCTATACGAGCAGTACTTC	CASSVGGDPLYEQYF
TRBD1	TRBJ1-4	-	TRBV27	TGTGCCAGCAGTTTGCTCCCGCGGGACAGAGCTGAAAAACTGTTTTTT	CASSLLPRDRAEKLFF
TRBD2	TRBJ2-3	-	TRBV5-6	TGTGCCAGCAGCTTGGGCCTAGCGGGGGGCACAGATACGCAGTATTTT	CASSLGLAGGTDTQYF